This T cell receptor (beta chain) was profiled in a study of T cell repertoires in cytomegalovirus infection (dated by TCRdb to between 2018 and 2021). Looking at the study overall: The peptide stimulations were aimed at well-studied HLA-B-restricted epitopes as well as recently identified HLA-C-restricted CMV epitopes, whose presentation resists viral immunomodulation. The HLA type of each donor mattered for the analysis, because public TCR beta signatures pointed to carriage of CMV infection along with the matching HLA type.

Sequencing used an Illumina HiSeq 1500. TCRdb's own reprocessing of the public reads used fastp at Q25 and MiXCR and kept productive beta chains. Every entry covers one CDR3 protein and lists the most common genes and DNA from its rows. The sample table records hundreds of thousands of distinct CDR3 sequences; approximately 33% of these occur just once. The ten largest clones capture roughly 18% of the sample. The full study reports these points: Carriers of CMV infection plus the relevant HLA type were discriminated by the cumulative frequency of public TCR beta family members in the study cohort and in an independent roughly 350-donor cohort. The ex vivo response was dominated by HLA-C-restricted CMV-specific TCR beta clonotypes, which also provided the single most frequent clonotype in two of eight donors.

V is cut by 3 bases and J by 7 bases, and the space between the germline ends is 10 bases. The CDR3 has 13 amino acids, counting the end cysteine and phenylalanine. Of all the DNA, just the CDR3 is kept, 39 bases in frame from base 1. CDR1 and CDR2, per the germline V gene, are SGHTA and FQGNSA. The treatment or condition label here, explained by the study, means: in vitro stimulation with specific CMV peptide epitopes to enrich CMV-specific T cells. This clonotype was seen more than once but under ten times. It lacks a known antigen. Base qualities are not recorded, but no much larger clone differs from it by a single base.

Sequencing used cultured PBMCs, obtained from culture after CMV antigen stimulation. This chain joins TRBV7-2 to TRBJ2-1; no D gene is confidently identified. This receptor was taken from a human donor in good health (CMV status not recorded). Some clones in this sample may be carry-over from other donors' samples. The CDR3 protein is CASSLTPRNEQFF. At the DNA level, the sequence is TGTGCCAGCAGCTTGACTCCACGAAATGAGCAGTTCTTC.